A selection of T cell receptor beta chains follows, all from one sample in a study of T-cell reconstitution after alpha-beta-depleted transplantation in children. TCRdb called the PCR reads again in MiXCR, with one record for every CDR3 protein. The sample lists hundreds of thousands of distinct CDR3 sequences; roughly 17% were seen once. The specimen was PBMCs from the stem cell graft donor, collected from the stem cell graft. The receptors stem from a human donor who donated a stem cell graft to a child with acute myeloid leukemia. The CDR3 runs from the conserved cysteine through the conserved F or W. D genes are given only for firm matches. Rows may omit the clone size; those that give it use once, few, many or a size class.

v_gene	j_gene	d_gene	abundance	CDR3aa	CDR3nt
TRBV6-1	TRBJ2-1	.	.	CASSERVWDEQFF	TGTGCCAGCAGTGAAAGGGTGTGGGATGAGCAGTTCTTC
TRBV20-1	TRBJ1-5	TRBD1	few	CSAREREGAVILGNQPQHF	TGCAGTGCTAGAGAGCGGGAGGGGGCGGTAATTCTGGGGAATCAGCCCCAGCATTTT
TRBV25-1	TRBJ1-4	.	few	CASSSGQWGEKLFF	TGTGCCAGCAGTAGTGGACAGTGGGGCGAAAAACTGTTTTTT
TRBV4-3	TRBJ2-3	TRBD1	many	CASSTGRGTDTQYF	TGCGCCAGTTCGACAGGGCGAGGGACAGATACGCAGTATTTT
TRBV7-9	TRBJ2-7	.	.	CASSPGDISYEQYF	TGTGCCAGCAGCCCTGGGGACATCTCCTACGAGCAGTACTTC
TRBV20-1	TRBJ2-1	.	many	CSAQDNEQFF	TGCAGTGCTCAGGACAATGAGCAGTTCTTC
TRBV20-1	TRBJ2-3	TRBD1	many	CSASAGTGGLTDTQYF	TGCAGTGCTTCGGCGGGGACAGGGGGCCTTACAGATACGCAGTATTTT
TRBV20-1	TRBJ1-1	.	many	CSASNTEAFF	TGCAGTGCTTCAAACACTGAAGCTTTCTTT
TRBV4-1	TRBJ2-3	TRBD1	.	CASSQEGQPRTDTQYF	TGCGCCAGCAGCCAAGAGGGACAGCCCCGCACAGATACGCAGTATTTT
TRBV20-1	TRBJ2-3	.	many	CSARPGYTDTQYF	TGCAGTGCCAGACCCGGCTACACAGATACGCAGTATTTT
TRBV5-1	TRBJ1-4	.	.	CASSSSRTTNEKLFF	TGCGCCAGCAGCTCCTCCAGAACCACTAATGAAAAACTGTTTTTT
TRBV5-5	TRBJ2-1	.	few	CASSFGGYEQFF	TGTGCCAGCAGCTTCGGAGGGTATGAGCAGTTCTTC
TRBV20-1	TRBJ1-6	.	many	CSARGLEYNSPLHF	TGCAGTGCTAGAGGACTGGAATATAATTCACCCCTCCACTTT
TRBV25-1	TRBJ2-2	TRBD1	few	CASSDTGEVGELFF	TGTGCCAGCAGTGATACAGGGGAAGTCGGGGAGCTGTTTTTT
TRBV5-1	TRBJ1-2	TRBD1	.	CASSDGQGAQGYGYTF	TGCGCCAGCAGCGATGGACAGGGGGCGCAGGGCTATGGCTACACCTTC
TRBV7-6	TRBJ2-5	TRBD1	many	CASSRDRGGETQYF	TGTGCCAGCAGCCGTGACAGGGGAGGAGAGACCCAGTACTTC
TRBV20-1	TRBJ2-1	TRBD1	many	CSARGGQGLDEQFF	TGCAGTGCTAGAGGCGGACAGGGTTTGGATGAGCAGTTCTTC
TRBV25-1	TRBJ2-3	.	few	CASSRPGHSTDTQYF	TGTGCCAGCAGTAGACCGGGACACAGCACAGATACGCAGTATTTT
TRBV20-1	TRBJ2-3	.	many	CSASGETGRSTDTQYF	TGCAGTGCTAGCGGTGAGACGGGGCGAAGCACAGATACGCAGTATTTT
TRBV18	TRBJ2-1	TRBD2	few	CASSPLSGEYNEQFF	TGTGCCAGCTCACCTCTTAGCGGGGAATACAATGAGCAGTTCTTC
TRBV11-3	TRBJ1-1	.	.	CASSLGRRAFF	TGTGCCAGCAGCTTAGGGCGGAGAGCTTTCTTT
TRBV12-3/TRBV12-4	TRBJ2-1	.	.	CASSLDVAPNEQFF	TGTGCCAGCAGCTTGGATGTAGCGCCAAATGAGCAGTTCTTC
TRBV5-1	TRBJ2-1	.	few	CASSLDRVPNEQFF	TGCGCCAGCAGCTTGGATCGGGTTCCCAATGAGCAGTTCTTC
TRBV5-1	TRBJ2-1	TRBD1	.	CASSLGGSGQVNNEQFF	TGCGCCAGCAGCTTGGGTGGTTCGGGACAGGTCAACAATGAGCAGTTCTTC
TRBV12-5	TRBJ1-2	.	few	CASDTGSGGYTF	TGTGCTAGTGATACAGGGTCAGGCGGCTACACCTTC
TRBV9	TRBJ2-2	TRBD1	many	CASSGTGANTGELFF	TGTGCCAGCAGCGGGACAGGGGCGAACACCGGGGAGCTGTTTTTT
TRBV5-6	TRBJ2-3	.	.	CASSFAGATDTQYF	TGTGCCAGCAGCTTCGCGGGGGCCACAGATACGCAGTATTTT
TRBV7-6	TRBJ1-6	.	.	CASSFLGRKDSPLHF	TGTGCCAGCAGCTTTTTGGGCAGAAAGGATTCACCCCTCCACTTT
TRBV20-1	TRBJ1-4	.	many	CSARDPGRGDEKLFF	TGCAGTGCTAGAGATCCAGGGAGAGGCGATGAAAAACTGTTTTTT
TRBV9	TRBJ2-2	TRBD2	.	CASSYGTSGDGELFF	TGTGCCAGCAGCTACGGGACTAGCGGGGACGGGGAGCTGTTTTTT
TRBV7-9	TRBJ1-2	.	many	CACRRGGSYGYTF	TGTGCCTGCCGTCGGGGCGGAAGCTATGGCTACACCTTC
TRBV27	TRBJ2-1	.	many	CASRQGTHNEQFF	TGTGCCAGCAGACAGGGAACCCACAATGAGCAGTTCTTC
TRBV20-1	TRBJ2-4	.	many	CSASRQEGRNIQYF	TGCAGTGCTTCCCGACAGGAGGGTAGGAACATTCAGTACTTC
TRBV18	TRBJ2-3	TRBD1	many	CASSRGQGPTDTQYF	TGTGCCAGCTCACGTGGACAGGGGCCCACAGATACGCAGTATTTT